This entry describes one T cell receptor beta chain. Its antigen is unknown. V dropped 1 base and J dropped 2; count of bases not matched to a gene: 10. CDR1 is LNHNV, CDR2 YYDKDF, per germline (reference sequence). The CDR3 sequence is 18 residues long. The sequencing template was cDNA reverse transcribed from extracted RNA. Sequencing was performed with immunoSEQ multiplex PCR; in TCRdb, only in-frame clones are kept and a portion is missing. The sample includes some 130,000 clones, approximately 49% of them seen just once. Lesional scalp punch biopsies and peripheral blood were collected from alopecia areata patients. The record originates from a study of CD8+ T cells in alopecia areata. General study findings and limits: There were also resident alphabeta T cells of normal skin sequenced in scalp samples.

This sequence originates from a human donor with alopecia areata. The sequences come from CD8+ T cells sorted from blood, collected at week 0. The rearrangement uses TRBV15 and TRBJ2-1; 8 nucleotides line up with TRBD1. CDR3 sequence (DNA): TGTGCCACCAGCAGAGGCCCCCGGACAGGGCAAGCCTACAATGAGCAGTTCTTC. Its protein is CATSRGPRTGQAYNEQFF.